This T cell receptor beta chain came from a study of T cell changes during pregnancy in multiple sclerosis. The CDR3 is 18 amino acids. Trimming removed 2 bases from V and 2 bases from J; junction bases left unmatched: 14. Germline V CDR1 and CDR2: SGDLS, YYNGEE. Repertoires were generated with immunoSEQ multiplex PCR, while TCRdb's copy carries only in-frame clones and drops some. The data show roughly 30,000 clones, about 88% seen once. This clone was seen once. This receptor was taken from a female donor with multiple sclerosis, enrolled in a pregnancy study. J is TRBJ2-7 and V is TRBV9; TRBD1 aligns across 9 bases. Material: CD8+ T cells from peripheral blood mononuclear cells, obtained before pregnancy. The CDR3 DNA reads TGTGCCAGCAGCGTGAGAAGCGACCCGGACAGGGGAGCCTACGAGCAGTACTTC. Protein product: CASSVRSDPDRGAYEQYF.